The T cell receptor beta chain described here comes from a study of identical twins. TCRdb itself ran the 5' RACE reads through MiXCR, one entry per CDR3 protein. The table records a few hundred thousand distinct CDR3 sequences, approximately 5.9% of them present only once. Germline lookup yields CDR1 SEHNR and CDR2 FQNEAQ (reference sequence). This CDR3 contains 13 residues. Between the trimmed V and J ends, which lost 5 bases and 6 bases, there was a span of 11 bases. Another study also made use of these data, one on T cells expressing NK-cell markers. As that report states: In five to seven donors, dominant CD3+CD56+NKG2C+ clonotypes ranked among the top 10 CD8+ clonotypes.

V and J are TRBV7-9 and TRBJ2-1; D not resolved. The sequencing input was CD8+ T cells sorted from blood. The TCR sequence derives from a woman younger than 30 in good health. The CDR3 nucleotides are TGTGCCAGCAGCCCCTTAGCACCCAATGAGCAGTTCTTC. It is translated as CASSPLAPNEQFF.